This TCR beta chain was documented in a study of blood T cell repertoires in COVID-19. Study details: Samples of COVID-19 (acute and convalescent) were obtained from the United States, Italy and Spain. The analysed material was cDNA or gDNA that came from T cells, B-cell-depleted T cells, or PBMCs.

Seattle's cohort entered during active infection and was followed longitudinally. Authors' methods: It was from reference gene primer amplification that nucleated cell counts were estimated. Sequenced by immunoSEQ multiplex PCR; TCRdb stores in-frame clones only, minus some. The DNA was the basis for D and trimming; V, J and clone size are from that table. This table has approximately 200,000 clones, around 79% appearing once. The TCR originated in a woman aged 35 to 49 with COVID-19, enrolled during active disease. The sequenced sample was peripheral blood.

CDR3 nucleotide sequence: TGTGCCAGCAGCTCCGTGGGGACTAGCGGGAGACAGCGCAATGAGCAGTTCTTC. It yields the protein CASSSVGTSGRQRNEQFF. V is TRBV7-9 and J is TRBJ2-1, with TRBD2 matching 14 bases. Germline-derived CDR1 and CDR2 are SEHNR and FQNEAQ (reference sequence). With V trimmed by 4 bases and J by 6 bases, 11 bases remained unmatched. The CDR3 spans 18 residues.